This T cell receptor (beta chain) stems from a study of CD8 T cells in acute hepatitis C reinfection. The table came from immunoSEQ multiplex PCR; TCRdb's copy has only in-frame clones and leaves some out. The data hold around 34,000 clones, with roughly 89% observed a single time. The CDR3 loop spans 16 amino acids. The junction had 6 bases not matched to a gene; V was cut back by 0 bases and J by 5 bases. Germline assignment: CDR1 SGDLS and CDR2 YYNGEE. The time point denotes: naive CD8 control sorted from an acute-time-point sample. The sample comprised naive CD8+ T cells from PBMCs. The chain has TRBV9 and TRBJ2-3; 10 positions match TRBD2. The TCR comes from a man in his thirties or forties with chronic hepatitis C. The CDR3 spells CASSVVASGSLDTQYF. The CDR3 DNA is TGTGCCAGCAGCGTAGTGGCTAGCGGGAGCCTAGATACGCAGTATTTT.